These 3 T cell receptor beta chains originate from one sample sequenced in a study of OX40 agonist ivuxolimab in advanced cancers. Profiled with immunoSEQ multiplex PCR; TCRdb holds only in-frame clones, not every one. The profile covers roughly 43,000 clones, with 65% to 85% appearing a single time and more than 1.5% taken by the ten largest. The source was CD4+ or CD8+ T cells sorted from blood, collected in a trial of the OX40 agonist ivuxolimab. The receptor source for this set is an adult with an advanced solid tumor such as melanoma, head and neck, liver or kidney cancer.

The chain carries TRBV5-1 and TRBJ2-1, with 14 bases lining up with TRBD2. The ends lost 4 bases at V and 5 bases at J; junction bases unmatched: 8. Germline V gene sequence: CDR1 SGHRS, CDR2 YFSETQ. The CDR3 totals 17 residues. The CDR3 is CASSPGLAGGPNNEQFF. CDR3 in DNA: TGCGCCAGCAGCCCTGGACTAGCGGGGGGCCCTAACAATGAGCAGTTCTTC.

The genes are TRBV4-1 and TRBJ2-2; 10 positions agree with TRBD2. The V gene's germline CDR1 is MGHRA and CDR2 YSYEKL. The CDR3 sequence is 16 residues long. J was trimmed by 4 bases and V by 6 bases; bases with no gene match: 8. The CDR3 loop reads CASRGQRGGPTGELFF. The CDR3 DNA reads TGCGCCAGCAGGGGGCAGCGGGGGGGCCCCACCGGGGAGCTGTTTTTT.

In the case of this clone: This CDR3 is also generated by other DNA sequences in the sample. Written as DNA, the CDR3 is TGTGCCACCAGCAGGGCAGCTACTAATGAAAAACTGTTTTTT. Protein sequence: CATSRAATNEKLFF. The rearrangement links TRBV15 to TRBJ1-4, with unresolved D. Trimming pared 3 bases from V and 2 bases from J, leaving 7 bases between. This CDR3 contains 14 residues. Germline V gene lookup returns CDR1 LNHNV and CDR2 YYDKDF (reference sequence).